Reported below is one TCR beta chain. Its target is unknown. Researchers used 5'RACE with constant-segment primers to make TCR alpha and TCR beta cDNA libraries that carry sample barcodes and UMIs. A single record per CDR3 protein comes from TCRdb applying MiXCR to the 5' RACE reads. The table records 300,000 to 400,000 distinct CDR3 sequences, under 25% of them present only once. The source of the sample is a study of T-cell memory formation after mild COVID-19. Study context: The two donors had largely donor-specific TCR clusters.

Study-level points and caveats: Clones from the second wave (peaking day 37) had unconfirmed SARS-CoV-2 specificity. In pre-infection memory, a portion of responding clones appeared, which suggested that cross-reactive memory joined.

This clonotype was sampled from an adult woman who had mild COVID-19 (a few samples of this study predate the infection). Cell type and time point are not known. Sequenced: PBMCs or a T cell subset sorted from them (not recorded which).

Here the CDR3 DNA reads TGTGCCAGCTCACCCGATGGTGGGGCTTTATGGCCCCAGCATTTT. The encoded protein is CASSPDGGALWPQHF. The V and J genes are TRBV18 and TRBJ1-5, with D maybe TRBD1 (5 bases). The germline CDR1 and CDR2 sequences are KGHSH and LQKENI. Trimming shortened V by 3 bases and J by 9 bases, and 18 bases separated the two germline ends. The CDR3 consists of 15 residues.